This T cell receptor beta chain originates from a study of chemoradiotherapy in HPV16-positive cancers. The table came from immunoSEQ multiplex PCR; TCRdb's copy has only in-frame clones and leaves some out. The sample consists of tens of thousands of clones, more than 70% of them appearing once. Germline lookup yields CDR1 GTSNPN and CDR2 SVGIG (reference sequence). The CDR3 is 12 amino acids. The V end lost 4 bases, the J end lost 7 bases, and 13 bases lay between the germline ends. The sample in question was blood, obtained from a patient who underwent chemoradiotherapy. The gene calls are TRBV30 and TRBJ2-5; D uncertain. The clonotype comes from a human donor with HPV-associated anogenital cancer. The chain's CDR3 is CAWNKGYGTQYF. The CDR3 bases are TGTGCCTGGAATAAAGGGTACGGGACCCAGTACTTC.